This T cell receptor beta chain was documented in a study of CD8 T cells in ankylosing spondylitis. Study-wide results and caveats: Roughly eight highly homologous variants formed a TCR beta motif that appeared characteristic of ankylosing spondylitis blood.

This clonotype showed up just a few times. What it recognizes is unknown. Unmatched junction bases numbered 11, after V lost 4 bases and J lost 3 bases. The CDR3 totals 16 residues. TCRdb called the 5' RACE reads again in MiXCR, with one record for every CDR3 protein. The sample lists more than 400,000 distinct CDR3 sequences; over 4% were seen once. Sequencing used blood, either unsorted or a sorted T cell fraction (not recorded which). The chain uses TRBV12-3 or TRBV12-4 and TRBJ2-5, with 7 nucleotides matching TRBD1. This TCR derives from a male donor with ankylosing spondylitis. CDR3 region: CASSYSSTRGKETQYF. The CDR3 nucleotides are TGTGCCAGCAGTTATTCCAGCACCAGGGGGAAAGAGACCCAGTACTTC.